This entry concerns a single T cell receptor beta chain. There are a few counts of this clone. This clone's antigen is unknown. The sample holds no much larger clone one base away, and base qualities are not on file. In light of the paper, this sample's time point label describes: tumor resected at nephrectomy. What this sample's treatment or condition label stands for: treatment-naive control, cytoreductive nephrectomy. Control tumors came from treatment-naive renal cell carcinoma patients who underwent cytoreductive nephrectomy without prior radiation. Renal cell carcinoma with clear cell pathology was present in all patients. Control tumors used for TCR sequencing came from 4 females and roughly ten males, resected 2011 to 2014, with median age about 50 years (range about 40 to 82). Tumors were mechanically dissociated, digested with collagenase/hyaluronidase at 37 °C, processed in gentleMACS C tubes, and stored in liquid nitrogen. The QIAamp DNA Blood Mini Kit (Qiagen) was used to prepare genomic DNA for TCR sequencing. Only samples passing all quality control checks were included in the analyses.

This sample stems from a study of radiation and T cells in renal cell carcinoma (dated by TCRdb to 2020 to 2022). In the study overall: In total, almost 55 samples, comprising 26 tumors and 27 peripheral blood samples, were subjected to TCR beta sequencing. In the 45 to 65 samples combined, some 4,100,000 unique CDR3 nucleotide sequences were found, encoding approximately 2,800,000 unique CDR3 amino acid sequences.

What the study reported, not specific to this receptor: Intratumoral heterogeneity went uncaptured because the only tumor material available was small regions of about 1 g. Because the trial had a single-armed design, the trial could not examine how radiation dose or scheduling affected the TCR repertoire. TCR clonality was higher in irradiated tumors than in controls, as the top 100 clonotypes made up an average of around 50% of the repertoire in irradiated tumors compared with 43% in nephrectomy-only tumors. Irradiated tumors contained more dominant CDR3 motifs, and these motifs occupied a larger share of the repertoire than in control tumors.

TCR beta libraries were generated from genomic DNA with the immunoSEQ kit, following the manufacturer's recommendations. To prepare libraries, a first multiplex PCR with proprietary primers was run, followed by a second PCR that added unique barcodes, and a bead cleanup was done after each round. A positive control reaction and a negative control reaction, both provided in the kit, were run with every batch of samples. The final libraries were assessed on an Agilent 4200 TapeStation D1000 ScreenTape, pooled by volume, and quantified by qPCR. An Illumina NextSeq500 fitted with a MidOutput 150-cycle cartridge performed the sequencing, running 156 Read1 cycles and 15 Index1 cycles with the kit's custom primers. The pooled library was loaded at 0.9 to 1 pM with a roughly 20% PhiX control spike-in. The original pipeline was this. The vendor-processed data were analyzed in R, and a clonotype was defined as all T cells that share the same CDR3 nucleotide sequence. For clone abundance analyses, frequencies were normalized to the 10,000 most abundant clones per sample. Before analysis, public T cell clones were removed, and these numbered fewer than six per sample on average. Dominant motif analysis used ImmunoMap with the PAM10 matrix, gap penalty 30 and homology threshold 0.3; motifs with cumulative frequency at least 0.01 counted as dominant. The source is immuneACCESS, and TCRdb retained only in-frame sequences with V and J called. Part of the clones is not carried over; for the studies checked, unresolved V genes explain less than half of this, and the remainder is unexplained. That table furnishes V, J and clone size, whereas the DNA furnished D and trimming. This sample gives around 18,000 clones in total; about 58% of them show up just once. Of the sample, 9.7% falls within the top ten clones.

At the junction V is shortened by 4 bases and J by 4 bases; bases outside the gene matches: 4. Counted from cysteine to phenylalanine, this CDR3 has 13 amino acids. Left in the record is the CDR3 DNA by itself, 39 bases read in frame from the first base. CDR1 and CDR2 (SQVTM, ANQGSEA) derive from the germline V gene. The chain is encoded by TRBV29-1 joined to TRBJ1-2; 9 bases in between match TRBD1. This material consisted of tumor tissue, taken from a patient whose treatment was nephrectomy without radiotherapy. The source is a man aged 35 to 55 with renal cell carcinoma. The CDR3 reads CSVGTGALYGYTF. The bases read TGCAGCGTTGGGACAGGGGCCCTCTATGGCTACACCTTC.